This T cell receptor beta chain was identified in a study of CD8 T cells in ankylosing spondylitis. Points from the study as a whole: Blood of patients with ankylosing spondylitis appeared to be characterized by a TCR beta motif of about 8 highly homologous variants.

TCRdb passed the 5' RACE reads through MiXCR, listing each CDR3 protein once. The table includes about 220,000 distinct CDR3 sequences, approximately 20% detected once. Only a few counts were recorded for this clonotype. Its antigen is undetermined. The specimen was blood, either unsorted or a sorted T cell fraction (not recorded which). The TCR originated in a male donor with ankylosing spondylitis.

The CDR3 protein is CASSIAWGTEAFF. CDR3 DNA: TGTGCCAGTAGTATTGCTTGGGGTACTGAAGCTTTCTTT. V gene TRBV19 combines with J gene TRBJ1-1; D is unresolved. Germline V gene data show CDR1 as LNHDA and CDR2 as SQIVND (reference sequence). This CDR3 region has 13 residues. V was pared by 3 bases and J by 5 bases, with 10 bases between. Variable domain in full (rest from reference TRBV19 and TRBJ1-1): DGGITQSPKYLFRKEGQNVTLSCEQNLNHDAMYWYRQDPGQGLRLIYYSQIVNDFQKGDIAEGYSVSREKKESFPLTVTSAQKNPTAFYLCASSIAWGTEAFFGQGTRLTVV.